The entry below gives a single T cell receptor (beta chain) sequence along with its context. The antigen remains unidentified. This specimen comes from a study of OX40 agonist ivuxolimab in advanced cancers. Repertoires were generated with immunoSEQ multiplex PCR, while TCRdb's copy carries only in-frame clones and drops some. The sample includes fewer than 90,000 clones, 92% of them seen just once. Germline values: CDR1 SGHRS, CDR2 YFSETQ. The length of the CDR3 is 18 residues. Trimming took 0 bases from V and 4 from J, leaving 19 bases between them. Study conclusions and caveats: CD4+ and CD8+ blood T cells expanded clonally by week 6 at 0.1 to 3.0 mg/kg.

This clonotype originated in an adult with an advanced solid tumor such as melanoma, head and neck, liver or kidney cancer. The material sequenced was CD4+ or CD8+ T cells sorted from blood, taken in a trial of the OX40 agonist ivuxolimab. The chain has TRBV5-1 and TRBJ1-4; possibly TRBD1 for D (6 bases). DNA for the CDR3: TGCGCCAGCAGCTTGGAGCCCAGGGGAATGGGTATTAATGAAAAACTGTTTTTT. Its translation is CASSLEPRGMGINEKLFF.